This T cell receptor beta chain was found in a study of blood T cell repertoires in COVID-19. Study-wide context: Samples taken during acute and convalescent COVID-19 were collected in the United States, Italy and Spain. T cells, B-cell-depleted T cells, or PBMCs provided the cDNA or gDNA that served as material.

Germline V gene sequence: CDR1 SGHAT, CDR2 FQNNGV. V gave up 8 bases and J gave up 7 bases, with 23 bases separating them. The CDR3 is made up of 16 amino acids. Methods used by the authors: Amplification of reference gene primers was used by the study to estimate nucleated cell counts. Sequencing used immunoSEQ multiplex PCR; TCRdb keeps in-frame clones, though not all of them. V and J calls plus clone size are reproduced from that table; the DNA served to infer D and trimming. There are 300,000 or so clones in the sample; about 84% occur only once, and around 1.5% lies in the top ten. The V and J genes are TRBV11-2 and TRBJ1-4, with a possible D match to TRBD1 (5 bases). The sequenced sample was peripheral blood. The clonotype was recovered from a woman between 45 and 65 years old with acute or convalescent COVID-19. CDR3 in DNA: TGTGCCAGCCGAAACTCTGGGCGGGGGAAGGGTGAAAAACTGTTTTTT. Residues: CASRNSGRGKGEKLFF.